The 8 T cell receptor beta chains presented below share a single source sample, sequenced in a study of cytomegalovirus exposure and HLA in healthy donors. This PCR relied on a set of 60 Vbeta primers and 13 Jbeta primers. Repertoires were generated with immunoSEQ multiplex PCR, while TCRdb's copy carries only in-frame clones and drops some. Of 100,000 to 150,000 clones in the sample, less than 85% are singletons; the top ten hold 8.9%. The sequencing input was PBMCs. These receptors all stem from a man aged 25 to 40 in good health and CMV-seropositive.

This chain uses TRBV5-1 with TRBJ2-5, with 7 bases aligning to TRBD2. J was trimmed by 2 bases and V by 4 bases; bases with no gene match: 5. The CDR3 totals 14 residues. In germline, CDR1 is SGHRS, CDR2 YFSETQ. CDR3 nucleotides: TGCGCCAGCAGCGCCCGACTAGCACAAGAGACCCAGTACTTC. Translated, it gives CASSARLAQETQYF.

Comment on this clone: The junction differs from germline at one of its ends, possibly a read error. This chain joins TRBV28 and TRBJ2-1; 7 bases match TRBD1. Per germline, CDR1 MDHEN and CDR2 SYDVKM. This CDR3 comprises 19 residues. DNA for the CDR3: TGTGCCAGCCGTTTACTGGGCGGGTTCCGACAGGGATCCTACAATGAGCAGTTCTTC. Protein: CASRLLGGFRQGSYNEQFF.

The chain uses TRBV5-6 and TRBJ2-5; the D gene is possibly TRBD1 (5 bases). The germline CDR1 and CDR2 sequences are SGHDT and YYEEEE. Trimming took 2 bases from V and 2 from J, leaving 10 bases between them. This CDR3 spans 14 amino acids. CDR3 in amino acids: CASSLRTIQETQYF. In DNA form, the CDR3 reads TGTGCCAGCAGCTTAAGGACAATTCAAGAGACCCAGTACTTC.

The rearrangement links TRBV4-1 to TRBJ2-1; TRBD2 might be the D (5 bases). This CDR3 contains 16 residues. Between the trimmed V and J ends, which lost 0 bases and 0 bases, there was a span of 9 bases. The V gene's germline CDR1 is MGHRA and CDR2 YSYEKL. CDR3 region: CASSQESGSSYNEQFF. The CDR3 nucleotides read TGCGCCAGCAGCCAAGAGAGCGGTAGCTCCTACAATGAGCAGTTCTTC.

V and J are TRBV2 and TRBJ1-6, with 8 positions matching TRBD1. This CDR3 has 15 amino acids. With V trimmed by 6 bases and J by 8 bases, 9 bases remained unmatched. Germline CDR1 SNHLY, CDR2 FYNNEI. Here the CDR3 reads CASSETQGGHSPLHF. Written as DNA, the CDR3 is TGTGCCAGCAGCGAAACACAGGGGGGGCATTCACCCCTCCACTTT.

The chain joins TRBV6-6 to TRBJ1-5, with D hard to call. CDR1 is MNHNY and CDR2 is SVGAGI in the germline V gene (reference sequence). The length of the CDR3 is 15 residues. The V end was cut by 5 bases, the J end by 0 bases, with 11 bases between. In DNA form, the CDR3 reads TGTGCCAGCAGTCCGACTGTTCATAGCAATCAGCCCCAGCATTTT. Translating gives CASSPTVHSNQPQHF.

This chain links TRBV7-8 with TRBJ2-4; D possibly corresponds to TRBD2 (5 bases). CDR3 length equals 15 residues. Germline V gene lookup returns CDR1 SGHVS and CDR2 FQNEAQ. V lost 1 base, J lost 2 bases, and 9 bases lay in between. The CDR3 protein is CASSLVSGSKNIQYF. The CDR3 DNA sequence: TGTGCCAGCAGCTTAGTATCGGGGTCCAAAAACATTCAGTACTTC.

V usage is TRBV9 and J usage is TRBJ1-1, with 7 bases that match TRBD1. Germline V CDR1 and CDR2: SGDLS, YYNGEE. The V segment lost 3 bases and the J segment 2 bases; nucleotides outside the gene matches: 4. This CDR3 comprises 14 residues. The CDR3 reads CASSETGPNTEAFF. The CDR3 DNA reads TGTGCCAGCAGCGAGACAGGGCCAAACACTGAAGCTTTCTTT.